These T cell receptor beta chains were read from a single sample in a study of long-term antiretroviral therapy in people with HIV. Using immunoSEQ multiplex PCR, the repertoire was profiled, and TCRdb retains in-frame clones only, with some absent. The table lists some 23,000 clones, almost 90% of them singletons. The input for sequencing was unsorted PBMCs, taken more than 4.4 years after starting antiretroviral therapy. Receptor source: a young man with HIV. Both conserved end residues are part of each CDR3. The D gene is left open where the match is weak. Not all rows give a size; the values are once, few, many and, for expanded clones, a class.

CASSEPAVWSRDRYTF | TGTGCCAGCAGTGAACCCGCGGTATGGTCCAGGGACAGATACACCTTC | NA | TRBJ1-2 | TRBV2 | 16 | TRBD1
CAIRNAGELFF | TGTGCCATCAGGAATGCCGGGGAGCTGTTTTTT | NA | TRBJ2-2 | TRBV10-3 | 11 | NA
CASMKYGQGVNTEAFF | TGCGCCAGCATGAAATACGGACAGGGAGTGAACACTGAAGCTTTCTTT | NA | TRBJ1-1 | TRBV5-1 | 16 | TRBD1
CASSSLPGGESGEQYF | TGTGCCAGCAGCTCGTTACCGGGGGGAGAGTCAGGAGAGCAGTACTTC | NA | TRBJ2-7 | TRBV13 | 16 | TRBD2
CATSRGDEQYF | TGTGCCACCAGCAGAGGTGACGAGCAGTACTTC | NA | TRBJ2-7 | TRBV15 | 11 | NA
CASSVGTGSFIDEQFF | TGTGCCAGCAGCGTAGGTACGGGGAGCTTTATCGATGAGCAGTTCTTC | few | TRBJ2-1 | TRBV9 | 16 | NA
CASSLEGQGPRGYTF | TGCGCCAGCAGCTTGGAGGGACAGGGACCGAGGGGCTACACCTTC | few | TRBJ1-2 | TRBV5-1 | 15 | TRBD1
CASSLFGQGARRSGYTF | TGTGCTAGCAGCTTATTCGGACAGGGGGCGCGGAGGTCGGGCTACACCTTC | NA | TRBJ1-2 | TRBV7-7 | 17 | TRBD1
CASSSVNNGYGYTF | TGTGCCAGCAGTTCCGTGAATAACGGCTATGGCTACACCTTC | NA | TRBJ1-2 | TRBV9 | 14 | NA
CASSGRGARSEAFF | TGTGCCAGCAGCGGACGGGGGGCCAGGAGTGAAGCTTTCTTT | NA | TRBJ1-1 | TRBV7-2 | 14 | NA
CASSSQGLETQYF | TGTGCCAGCAGTAGCCAGGGTCTGGAGACCCAGTACTTC | NA | TRBJ2-5 | TRBV6-5 | 13 | NA
CASSFFPSGTNEKLFF | TGTGCCAGCAGTTTTTTCCCCTCTGGCACTAATGAAAAACTGTTTTTT | NA | TRBJ1-4 | TRBV28 | 16 | NA
CASSQGRTQGPGNTIYF | TGCGCCAGCAGCCAAGGGCGAACACAGGGACCTGGAAACACCATATATTTT | NA | TRBJ1-3 | TRBV4-3 | 17 | NA
CASSGGGPYTEAFF | TGTGCCAGCTCAGGAGGGGGACCCTACACTGAAGCTTTCTTT | NA | TRBJ1-1 | TRBV18 | 14 | NA